Detailed here is one T cell receptor beta chain. Its antigen is still unknown. Germline V lookup: CDR1 SEHNR, CDR2 FQNEAQ (reference sequence). Trimming removed 6 bases from V and 9 bases from J, with 9 bases in between. This CDR3 region has 11 residues. This specimen comes from a study of CD8 T cells in acute hepatitis C reinfection. Background on the study: Sequences come from NS3-1073-specific CD8+ T cells, during acute infection and after clearance.

Findings and caveats of the study: NS3-1073 specific repertoires were highly diverse across all groups. NS3-1073 specific cells were too rare to sort at chronic follow-up.

TCRdb's table, derived via immunoSEQ multiplex PCR, lists solely in-frame clones and lacks some. The sample lists tens of thousands of clones; more than 75% were seen once. Time point noted: naive CD8 control sorted from an acute-time-point sample. A positive HCV RNA or antibody test following a negative test within 24 weeks defined acute primary infection. The gene calls are TRBV7-9 and TRBJ2-1; D unclear. The specimen was naive CD8+ T cells from PBMCs. The sequence derives from a man younger than 40 with chronic hepatitis C. CDR3 in DNA: TGTGCCAGCAGGTTGAAGGCTGAGCAGTTCTTC. Its protein is CASRLKAEQFF.